Following are 23 T cell receptor beta chains from one sample sequenced in a study of T cells in Graves' hyperthyroidism and ophthalmopathy. RNA transcripts yielded amplified TCR beta CDR3 regions. The study used the HTBI primer set for a first-round RT-PCR of the TCR CDR3. From the multiplex PCR reads, TCRdb called clonotypes with MiXCR, one entry per CDR3 protein. The table has about 370,000 distinct CDR3 sequences, about 15% seen once. The sample was blood. The source is a woman in her sixties or seventies with Graves' ophthalmopathy.

This clonotype has ten or more counts. The V call is TRBV20-1, the J call TRBJ2-7; D gene ambiguous. V lost 6 bases and J 0 bases, leaving 15 bases between the germline ends. Germline V gene data show CDR1 as DFQATT and CDR2 as SNEGSKA (reference sequence). The CDR3 is made up of 14 amino acids. For the CDR3, the DNA is TGCAGTGCAGAGCCAGACACCAACTCCTACGAGCAGTACTTC. Encoded protein: CSAEPDTNSYEQYF.

This clonotype was observed a handful of times. CDR3 sequence: CASSPRTSGEYEQYF. In nucleotides, the CDR3 is TGCGCCAGCAGCCCGAGGACTAGCGGGGAATACGAGCAGTACTTC. The V gene is TRBV5-1, the J gene TRBJ2-7; 12 nucleotides agree with TRBD2. The CDR3 extends over 15 amino acids. The V gene end was trimmed by 4 bases and the J gene end by 4 bases; junction bases not matched to a gene: 6. Germline V lookup: CDR1 SGHRS, CDR2 YFSETQ.

This clonotype showed up just a few times. V is TRBV7-2 and J is TRBJ2-5; D not certain. CDR1 is SGHTA and CDR2 is FQGNSA in the germline V gene. This CDR3 is built from 14 residues. Between the trimmed V and J ends, which lost 5 bases and 5 bases, there was a span of 15 bases. Written as DNA, the CDR3 is TGTGCCAGCAGCGCTAGTGGGCACGGGGAGACCCAGTACTTC. Its protein product is CASSASGHGETQYF. Together with reference TRBV7-2 and TRBJ2-5, the CDR3 gives the full variable domain: GAGVSQSPSNKVTEKGKDVELRCDPISGHTALYWYRQSLGQGLEFLIYFQGNSAPDKSGLPSDRFSAERTGGSVSTLTIQRTQQEDSAVYLCASSASGHGETQYFGPGTRLLVL.

On this clonotype itself: One junction end disagrees with the germline gene, perhaps due to a read error. The chain has TRBV5-6 and TRBJ2-1, with 14 bases identical to TRBD2. This CDR3 has 21 residues. CDR1 and CDR2 from the germline V gene are SGHDT and YYEEEE. As DNA, the CDR3 is TGTGCCAGCAGCCCCGGACCCTCTTTTCCGGGACTAGCGGGAGCCTACAATGCGCAGTTCTTC. Encoded protein: CASSPGPSFPGLAGAYNAQFF.

This chain joins TRBV3-1 and TRBJ2-7; possible D gene TRBD1, 5 bases. Germline values: CDR1 LGHDT, CDR2 YNNKEL (reference sequence). The ends were cut back, 2 bases at V and 3 bases at J, with 11 bases in the middle. The CDR3 is 14 residues long. This chain's CDR3 is CASSQRGKGYEQYF. DNA for the CDR3: TGTGCCAGCAGCCAAAGGGGAAAAGGCTACGAGCAGTACTTC.

The J gene is TRBJ2-2, the V gene TRBV20-1, with a tentative D call TRBD1 (5 bases). Germline V lookup: CDR1 DFQATT, CDR2 SNEGSKA (reference sequence). The CDR3 extends over 14 amino acids. V lost 2 bases to trimming and J lost 1 base, with 8 bases between them. The CDR3 here is CSARYGQNTGELFF. CDR3 nucleotide sequence: TGCAGTGCTAGATACGGACAGAACACCGGGGAGCTGTTTTTT.

This clonotype has only a few counts. This clone may be a read error of a much larger clone one base away. J is TRBJ2-3 and V is TRBV15; D perhaps matches TRBD1 (5 bases). Trimming left V 3 bases short and J 4 bases short, with 20 bases between. The CDR3 loop spans 17 amino acids. Per the germline V gene, CDR1 is LNHNV and CDR2 is YYDKDF (reference sequence). CDR3 nucleotide sequence: TGTGCCACCAGCAGCCCTACCAGGGTGGGGAAGGCAGATACGCAGTATTTT. Protein product: CATSSPTRVGKADTQYF.

The chain links TRBV29-1 to TRBJ2-3; TRBD2 is a possible D gene (6 bases). Between the trimmed V and J ends, which lost 3 bases and 1 base, there was a span of 8 bases. This CDR3 contains 13 residues. Germline V gene data show CDR1 as SQVTM and CDR2 as ANQGSEA. The CDR3 DNA sequence: TGCAGCGTTGAGGCTAGCGGCACAGATACGCAGTATTTT. It is translated as CSVEASGTDTQYF.

At least ten counts were recorded for this clonotype. The genes are TRBV3-1 and TRBJ2-7; D is perhaps TRBD1 (6 bases). With 8 bases removed from V and 4 bases from J, the gap between germline ends came to 12 bases. Germline assignment: CDR1 LGHDT and CDR2 YNNKEL (reference sequence). This CDR3 is 12 amino acids long. The CDR3 DNA sequence: TGTGCCAGCCGGGACAACACATACGAGCAGTACTTC. It is translated as CASRDNTYEQYF.

The chain links TRBV27 to TRBJ1-6, with TRBD1 matching 8 bases. V gave up 8 bases and J gave up 9 bases; unmatched junction bases: 15. Germline loops: CDR1 MNHEY, CDR2 SMNVEV (reference sequence). The CDR3 loop spans 16 amino acids. The CDR3 sequence is CASGTRWGTGISPLHF. DNA for the CDR3: TGTGCCAGCGGAACCCGGTGGGGGACAGGTATTTCACCCCTCCACTTT.

Worth noting for this clonotype: This may be a read error: a much more frequent sequence differs by one nucleotide. This chain uses TRBV27 with TRBJ2-3, with a tentative D call TRBD1 (5 bases). The V gene lost 5 bases and the J gene lost 2 bases, with 11 bases spanning the gap. Germline assignment: CDR1 MNHEY and CDR2 SMNVEV (reference sequence). The CDR3 is 14 residues long. In nucleotides, the CDR3 is TGTGCCAGCAGTGAAACAGGAGCCACAGATACGCAGTATTTT. Translated, it gives CASSETGATDTQYF.

This clonotype appeared many times. This chain joins TRBV5-1 and TRBJ2-1; 9 bases fit TRBD1. Losses at the gene ends were 3 bases for V and 8 bases for J; bases not matched to a gene: 9. CDR1 is SGHRS and CDR2 is YFSETQ in the germline V gene. CDR3 length: 15 amino acids. The CDR3 DNA reads as TGCGCCAGCAGCTACGTAGGGACAGGGTTCGATGAGCAGTTCTTC. It translates to CASSYVGTGFDEQFF.

The V call is TRBV3-1, the J call TRBJ2-2; perhaps TRBD2 as D (6 bases). The CDR3 contains 12 residues. Germline V lookup: CDR1 LGHDT, CDR2 YNNKEL (reference sequence). Deletions cut 7 bases from V and 7 bases from J, with 10 bases between. CDR3 nucleotides: TGTGCCAGCACCCCGGGAGTCGGGGAGCTGTTTTTT. Translating gives CASTPGVGELFF.

This clonotype has at least ten counts. The gene calls are TRBV18 and TRBJ2-7; the D call may be TRBD1 or TRBD2 (6 bases each). This CDR3 is 13 amino acids long. The germline CDR1 and CDR2 sequences are KGHSH and LQKENI. The germline V and J ends were trimmed by 4 bases and 6 bases, with 13 bases remaining between them. CDR3 protein: CASSRAEGGEQYF. As DNA, the CDR3 is TGTGCCAGCTCACGGGCAGAGGGGGGCGAGCAGTACTTC.

This clonotype was counted at least ten times. The CDR3 sequence: CASSEVAGGTGELFF. The CDR3 nucleotides read TGTGCCAGCAGTGAAGTAGCGGGAGGAACCGGGGAGCTGTTTTTT. The chain combines TRBV2 with TRBJ2-2; 10 nucleotides line up with TRBD2. Per germline, CDR1 SNHLY and CDR2 FYNNEI. Trimming cost V 1 base and J 5 bases; bases outside gene matches: 1. The CDR3 has 15 residues.

This clonotype was seen more than once but under ten times. V gene TRBV27 combines with J gene TRBJ2-7; D perhaps matches TRBD2 (6 bases). The CDR3 loop spans 14 amino acids. Germline V gene sequence: CDR1 MNHEY, CDR2 SMNVEV (reference sequence). V was shortened by 4 bases and J by 4 bases, with 14 bases between the two germline ends. CDR3 nucleotides: TGTGCCAGCAGTTCTGAAGGCGGGAAGTACGAGCAGTACTTC. The encoded protein is CASSSEGGKYEQYF.

The J gene is TRBJ2-7, the V gene TRBV27, with 9 bases lining up with TRBD2. The CDR3 is 16 amino acids. The V and J ends lost 2 bases and 4 bases, in that order; junction bases with no gene match: 9. Germline V lookup: CDR1 MNHEY, CDR2 SMNVEV (reference sequence). CDR3 region: CASSLTKLAGSYEQYF. CDR3 coding DNA: TGTGCCAGCAGTTTAACCAAACTAGCGGGTAGTTACGAGCAGTACTTC.

This clonotype has at least ten counts. The chain uses TRBV5-6 and TRBJ2-1; TRBD2 matches at 9 bases. Losses at the gene ends were 4 bases for V and 2 bases for J; bases not matched to a gene: 10. Germline assignment: CDR1 SGHDT and CDR2 YYEEEE. The CDR3 spans 17 residues. CDR3 amino acids: CASSRIGSGSTYNEQFF. The CDR3 region has the DNA TGTGCCAGCAGCCGAATTGGTAGCGGGAGTACCTACAATGAGCAGTTCTTC.

This clonotype was counted at least ten times. The chain joins TRBV28 to TRBJ2-3; perhaps TRBD1 as D (5 bases). Germline values: CDR1 MDHEN, CDR2 SYDVKM. The length of the CDR3 is 14 residues. Trimming stripped 5 bases from V and 1 base from J, with 10 bases between. This chain's CDR3 is CASSLWGGTDTQYF. The CDR3 nucleotides are TGTGCCAGCAGTCTCTGGGGCGGCACAGATACGCAGTATTTT.

This clonotype was picked up a small number of times. This chain uses TRBV4-1 with TRBJ1-6; D is unclear. Per germline, CDR1 MGHRA and CDR2 YSYEKL. This CDR3 spans 16 amino acids. V was clipped by 4 bases and J by 2 bases, with 12 bases between them. The CDR3 DNA reads as TGCGCCAGCAGCCCCACCCAGGCCGCCTATAATTCACCCCTCCACTTT. Its translation is CASSPTQAAYNSPLHF.

This clonotype was detected ten times or more. The V call is TRBV12-3 or TRBV12-4, the J call TRBJ2-7, with D possibly matching TRBD2 (6 bases). The CDR3 is made up of 14 amino acids. Trimming removed 7 bases at V and 3 bases at J, with 16 bases between. In DNA, the CDR3 is TGTGCCAGCACTCCAGGGAGGAGGGTCTACGAGCAGTACTTC. Translation gives CASTPGRRVYEQYF.

The table lists this clonotype with many counts. The chain uses TRBV6-1 and TRBJ2-1; the match to TRBD2 covers 12 bases. Germline trimming cut 6 bases from V and 0 bases from J; bases unmatched to any gene: 12. The CDR3 spans 19 residues. The germline gives CDR1 MNHNS, CDR2 SASEGT. The DNA for the CDR3 is TGTGCCAGCAGACCCTCCGGGACTAGCGGGCACAGCTCCTACAATGAGCAGTTCTTC. This sequence encodes CASRPSGTSGHSSYNEQFF.

This clonotype was detected many times. V is TRBV5-1 and J is TRBJ2-3, with 16 bases lining up with TRBD2. The V and J ends lost 2 bases and 4 bases, in that order; junction bases with no gene match: 13. In germline, CDR1 is SGHRS, CDR2 YFSETQ. This CDR3 spans 20 amino acids. CDR3 amino acids: CASSLAAGTSGRAVADTQYF. The CDR3 DNA reads as TGCGCCAGCAGCTTAGCAGCCGGGACTAGCGGGAGGGCCGTGGCAGATACGCAGTATTTT.